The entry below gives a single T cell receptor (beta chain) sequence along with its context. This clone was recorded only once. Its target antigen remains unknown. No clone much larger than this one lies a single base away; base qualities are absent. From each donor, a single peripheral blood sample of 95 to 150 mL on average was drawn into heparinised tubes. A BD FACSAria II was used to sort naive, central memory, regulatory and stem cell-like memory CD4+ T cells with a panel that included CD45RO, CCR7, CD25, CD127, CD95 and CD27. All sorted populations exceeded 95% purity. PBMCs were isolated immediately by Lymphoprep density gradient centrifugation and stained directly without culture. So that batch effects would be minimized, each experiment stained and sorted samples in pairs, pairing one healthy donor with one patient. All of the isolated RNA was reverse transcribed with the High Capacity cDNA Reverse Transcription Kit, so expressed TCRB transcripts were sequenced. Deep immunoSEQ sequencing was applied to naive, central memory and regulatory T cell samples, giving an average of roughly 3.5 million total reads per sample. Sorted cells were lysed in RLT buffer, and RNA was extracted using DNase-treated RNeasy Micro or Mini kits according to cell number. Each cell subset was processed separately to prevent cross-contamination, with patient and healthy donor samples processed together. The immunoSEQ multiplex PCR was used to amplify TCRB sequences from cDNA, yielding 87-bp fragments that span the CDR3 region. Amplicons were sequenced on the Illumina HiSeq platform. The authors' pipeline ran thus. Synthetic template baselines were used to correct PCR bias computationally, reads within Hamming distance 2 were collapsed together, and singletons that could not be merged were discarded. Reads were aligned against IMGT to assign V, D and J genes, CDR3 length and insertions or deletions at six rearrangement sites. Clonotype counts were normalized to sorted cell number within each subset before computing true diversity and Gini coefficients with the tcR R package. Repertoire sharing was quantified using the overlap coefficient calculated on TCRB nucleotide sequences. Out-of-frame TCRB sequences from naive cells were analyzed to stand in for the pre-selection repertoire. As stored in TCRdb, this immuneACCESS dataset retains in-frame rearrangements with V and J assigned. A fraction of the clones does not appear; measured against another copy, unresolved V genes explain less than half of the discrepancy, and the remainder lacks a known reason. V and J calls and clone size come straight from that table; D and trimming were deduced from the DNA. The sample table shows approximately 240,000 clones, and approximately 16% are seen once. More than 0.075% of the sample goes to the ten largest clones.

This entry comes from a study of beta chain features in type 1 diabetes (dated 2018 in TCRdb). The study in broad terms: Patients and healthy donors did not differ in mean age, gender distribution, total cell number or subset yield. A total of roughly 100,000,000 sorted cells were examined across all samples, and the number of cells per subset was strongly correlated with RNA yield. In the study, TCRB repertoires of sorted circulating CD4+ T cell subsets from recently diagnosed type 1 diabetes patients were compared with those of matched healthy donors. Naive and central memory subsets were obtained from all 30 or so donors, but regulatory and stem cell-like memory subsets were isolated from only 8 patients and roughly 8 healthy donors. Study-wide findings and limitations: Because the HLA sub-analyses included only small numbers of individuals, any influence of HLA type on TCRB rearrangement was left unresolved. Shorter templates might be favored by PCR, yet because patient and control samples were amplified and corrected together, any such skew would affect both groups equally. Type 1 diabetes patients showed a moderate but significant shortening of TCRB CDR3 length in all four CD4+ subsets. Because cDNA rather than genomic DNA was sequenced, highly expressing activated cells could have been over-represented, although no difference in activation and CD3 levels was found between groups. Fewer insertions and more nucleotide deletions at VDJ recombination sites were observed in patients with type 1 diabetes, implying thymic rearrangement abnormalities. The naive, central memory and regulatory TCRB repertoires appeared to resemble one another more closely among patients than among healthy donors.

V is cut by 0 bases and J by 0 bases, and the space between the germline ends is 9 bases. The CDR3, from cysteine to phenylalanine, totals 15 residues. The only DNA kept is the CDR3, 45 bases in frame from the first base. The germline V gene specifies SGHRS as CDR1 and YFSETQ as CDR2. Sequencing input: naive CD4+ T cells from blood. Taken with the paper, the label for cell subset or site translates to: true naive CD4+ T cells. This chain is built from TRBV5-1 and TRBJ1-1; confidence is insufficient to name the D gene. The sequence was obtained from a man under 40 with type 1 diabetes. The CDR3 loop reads CASSLATVMNTEAFF. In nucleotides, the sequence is TGCGCCAGCAGCTTGGCCACAGTGATGAACACTGAAGCTTTCTTT. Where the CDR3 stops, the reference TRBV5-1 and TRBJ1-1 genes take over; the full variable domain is KAGVTQTPRYLIKTRGQQVTLSCSPISGHRSVSWYQQTPGQGLQFLFEYFSETQRNKGNFPGRFSGRQFSNSRSEMNVSTLELGDSALYLCASSLATVMNTEAFFGQGTRLTVV.